The 8 T cell receptor beta chains given below trace back to one sample, sequenced in a study of regulatory T cells in long-lasting Graves disease. Indicated time point: newly diagnosed GD, antithyroid drugs for less than 3 months. PBMC RNA served as the TCR library source. Arm-PCR of CDR3 regions and iRepertoire HTBI primers were used to build TCR beta libraries. In TCRdb, the multiplex PCR reads were re-called with MiXCR into one record per CDR3 protein. The data contain 580,000 or so distinct CDR3 sequences, 16% of them singletons. The sample was also linked to a second study, of T cells in Graves' hyperthyroidism and ophthalmopathy.

This sample comprised peripheral blood mononuclear cells (PBMCs), obtained at new diagnosis, from a patient treated with antithyroid drugs. The receptors derive from a man aged 18 to 30 with Graves disease.

This clonotype was found many times. One end of the junction fails to match germline, which may point to a read error. The chain links TRBV12-3 or TRBV12-4 to TRBJ2-7, with 11 bases lining up with TRBD2. The CDR3 has 14 residues. CDR3 coding DNA: TGTGCCAGCAGTATAGCGGGAGGGCCGAGGGAGCAGTACTTC. Translation gives CASSIAGGPREQYF.

The CDR3 DNA is TGTGCCAGCAGCCAATCAAATCTCTTGGGGAGCTCCTACGAGCAGTACTTC. Its translation is CASSQSNLLGSSYEQYF. The rearrangement links TRBV7-9 to TRBJ2-7; perhaps TRBD2 as D (5 bases). Germline lookup yields CDR1 SEHNR and CDR2 FQNEAQ (reference sequence). This CDR3 is 17 amino acids long. V was cut by 5 bases and J by 0 bases, with 20 bases left in between.

This chain joins TRBV29-1 and TRBJ2-1; 11 bases line up with TRBD2. Germline V lookup: CDR1 SQVTM, CDR2 ANQGSEA. The CDR3 contains 20 residues. V was clipped by 7 bases and J by 0 bases; unmatched bases: 20. DNA of the CDR3: TGCAGCGCCAGTCTAGCCCCGGGACTAGCGGTTGTGAGCTCCTACAATGAGCAGTTCTTC. Its translation is CSASLAPGLAVVSSYNEQFF.

The chain is built from TRBV25-1 and TRBJ1-1; D is unresolved. The CDR3 contains 9 residues. Trimming cost V 7 bases and J 8 bases, with 5 bases left between them. Germline assignment: CDR1 MGHDK and CDR2 SYGVNS. CDR3 protein: CASTTEAFF. In DNA, the CDR3 is TGTGCCAGCACAACAGAAGCTTTCTTT.

This clonotype came up once. This may come from a read error, since a much larger clone is one base off. No conserved phenylalanine or tryptophan is present at the end of the CDR3, so a read error is the likely explanation. The CDR3 coding sequence is TGTGCCAGCAGCCCGACTAGCGGGAGGGATACGCAGTATTCT. Protein: CASSPTSGRDTQYS. This sequence joins TRBV7-3 and TRBJ2-3; TRBD2 agrees at 13 bases. The CDR3 consists of 14 residues. CDR1 is SGHTA, CDR2 FQGTGA, per germline. Losses at the gene ends were 5 bases for V and 6 bases for J; bases not matched to a gene: 2.

The chain carries TRBV14 and TRBJ2-1, with 11 bases lining up with TRBD2. From germline, CDR1 is SGHDN and CDR2 FVKESK. J gave up 10 bases and V 4 bases, and 9 bases lay outside the gene matches. The CDR3 sequence is 15 residues long. The CDR3 spells CASSPRLAGRGEQFF. Written as DNA, the CDR3 is TGTGCCAGCAGCCCCAGACTAGCGGGAAGAGGCGAGCAGTTCTTC.

The table lists this clonotype with many counts. The chain combines TRBV12-3 or TRBV12-4 with TRBJ2-5; D gene uncertain. V was clipped by 3 bases and J by 3 bases, with 8 bases between them. The CDR3 covers 13 residues. The CDR3 DNA sequence: TGTGCCAGCAGTTTTTGGGGTGAAGAGACCCAGTACTTC. This encodes CASSFWGEETQYF.

Worth noting for this clonotype: Given a much more abundant clone one base away, this may be a read error. The CDR3 does not end in the conserved phenylalanine or tryptophan, so this is likely a read error. The chain recombines TRBV7-3 with TRBJ2-1, with a possible D match to TRBD2 (5 bases). Germline loops: CDR1 SGHTA, CDR2 FQGTGA. The germline V and J ends were trimmed by 5 bases and 0 bases, with 14 bases remaining between them. The CDR3 covers 16 residues. The DNA for the CDR3 is TGTGCCAGCAGCCCTAAGCGGAACAGCTCCTACAATGAGCAGTTCCTC. Translating gives CASSPKRNSSYNEQFL.